The 27 T cell receptor beta chains below come from one sample, sequenced in a study of shared clonotypes between healthy human individuals (dated by TCRdb to about 2020). Libraries were constructed by the immunoSEQ multiplex PCR assay. The table comes from immuneACCESS by way of TCRdb, which keeps in-frame sequences with V and J called. Part of the clones is missing from these tables; in studies checked, under half for an unresolved V gene and the rest for unknown reasons. This sample gives 2 million to 2.5 million clones in total; just under 95% of them show up just once. In total, the top ten clones hold 0.37% of the sample. The sample taken for sequencing was naive CD4+ T cells from PBMCs. Interpreted using the paper, the cell subset or site label stands for: CD45RA+ positively selected. The receptors shown here come from a man aged 18 to 29 in good health. Some clones in this sample may be carry-over from other donors' samples.

The V call is TRBV19, the J call TRBJ1-5; tentative D call: TRBD1 (6 bases). Trimming shortened V by 5 bases and J by 7 bases, and 18 bases separated the two germline ends. This CDR3 region has 15 residues. Germline values: CDR1 LNHDA, CDR2 SQIVND (reference sequence). The CDR3 DNA follows: TGTGCCAGTAGTGCAGGTCAGGGGAGGTGGCAGCCCCAGCATTTT. Residues: CASSAGQGRWQPQHF.

CDR3 in DNA: TGCAGTGCCCCATCTTCGGGTGAAGCTTTCTTT. It translates to CSAPSSGEAFF. This sequence joins TRBV20-1 and TRBJ1-1; D gene ambiguous. The V gene's germline CDR1 is DFQATT and CDR2 SNEGSKA (reference sequence). This CDR3 region has 11 residues. V dropped 6 bases and J dropped 7 bases, with 12 bases sitting between them.

This clone was counted once. V and J are TRBV10-2 and TRBJ2-2; TRBD1 is a possible D gene (5 bases). There are 15 residues in the CDR3. V was shortened by 2 bases and J by 4 bases, with 11 bases between the two germline ends. Germline V gene data show CDR1 as WSHSY and CDR2 as SAAADI. CDR3 residues: CASSEQGVSTGELFF. Here the CDR3 DNA reads TGCGCCAGCAGTGAGCAGGGCGTAAGCACCGGGGAGCTGTTTTTT.

As to this clone: This sample includes further DNA sequences coding for the same CDR3. The V gene is TRBV29-1, the J gene TRBJ2-3, with D possibly being TRBD2 (6 bases). The CDR3 contains 13 residues. CDR1 and CDR2 (germline): SQVTM, ANQGSEA. Trimming removed 4 bases at V and 3 bases at J, with 11 bases between. The CDR3 region is CSVGGLATDTQYF. In DNA form, the CDR3 reads TGCAGCGTTGGAGGGCTAGCGACAGATACGCAGTATTTT.

V and J are TRBV4-1 and TRBJ1-2; D is unresolved. Trimming pared 1 base from V and 4 bases from J, leaving 13 bases between. Germline V gives CDR1 MGHRA, CDR2 YSYEKL. The CDR3 covers 15 residues. In nucleotides, the CDR3 is TGCGCCAGCAGCCAAGGTAACGGCGCCCTCTATGGCTACACCTTC. The encoded protein is CASSQGNGALYGYTF.

The chain links TRBV28 to TRBJ1-5; D unclear. The CDR3 length is 14 residues. V gave up 7 bases and J gave up 2 bases, with 12 bases separating them. Germline loops: CDR1 MDHEN, CDR2 SYDVKM. The CDR3 DNA reads TGTGCCAGCACCCTATTTTCTCGCAATCAGCCCCAGCATTTT. Its translation: CASTLFSRNQPQHF.

The chain employs TRBV6-6 and TRBJ2-7, with D perhaps TRBD2 (6 bases). In germline, CDR1 is MNHNY, CDR2 SVGAGI (reference sequence). The V gene lost 4 bases and the J gene lost 3 bases, with 10 bases spanning the gap. This CDR3 has 13 amino acids. The CDR3 region has the DNA TGTGCCAGCAGTTTGATTAGCGGCTACGAGCAGTACTTC. It codes for CASSLISGYEQYF.

The chain links TRBV5-5 to TRBJ1-2; D uncertain. There are 16 residues in the CDR3. The germline CDR1 and CDR2 sequences are SGHKS and YYEKEE (reference sequence). Trimming removed 4 bases from V and 1 base from J, with 17 bases in between. CDR3: CASSLQTRLINYGYTF. CDR3 nucleotides: TGTGCCAGCAGCCTTCAGACCCGCCTAATTAACTATGGCTACACCTTC.

The chain carries TRBV7-2 and TRBJ2-1; D is tentatively TRBD1 or TRBD2 (5 bases each). The CDR3 runs 14 residues. CDR1 is SGHTA, CDR2 FQGNSA, per germline. Between the trimmed V and J ends, which lost 8 bases and 6 bases, there was a span of 17 bases. CDR3 coding DNA: TGTGCCAGCGTTCAGCCCTTTGGGGGCAATGAGCAGTTCTTC. Translation gives CASVQPFGGNEQFF.

The rearrangement uses TRBV7-9 and TRBJ2-3; TRBD2 matches 7 bases. Per germline, CDR1 SEHNR and CDR2 FQNEAQ (reference sequence). The CDR3 has 16 amino acids. Trimming at V came to 2 bases and at J to 1 base, leaving 6 bases not matched to a gene. The CDR3 loop is CASSLLNLAGTDTQYF. Here the CDR3 DNA reads TGTGCCAGCAGCTTACTCAATCTAGCGGGCACAGATACGCAGTATTTT.

V gene TRBV5-1 combines with J gene TRBJ1-2, with D maybe TRBD1 (5 bases). Germline V gene sequence: CDR1 SGHRS, CDR2 YFSETQ. The CDR3 is 14 amino acids. The V end lost 4 bases, the J end lost 4 bases, and 14 bases lay between the germline ends. CDR3 sequence: CASSPGEGVYGYTF. In nucleotides, the CDR3 is TGCGCCAGCAGCCCCGGGGAAGGGGTCTATGGCTACACCTTC.

Concerning this clone itself: Other DNA sequences in the same sample also yield this CDR3. The rearrangement joins TRBV5-1 to TRBJ1-5; D is ambiguous. CDR3 length: 13 residues. Germline loops: CDR1 SGHRS, CDR2 YFSETQ. The V gene lost 4 bases and the J gene lost 4 bases, with 9 bases spanning the gap. Here the CDR3 DNA reads TGCGCCAGCAGCCCGGAGGGAAATCAGCCCCAGCATTTT. Protein: CASSPEGNQPQHF.

Concerning this clone: Other nucleotide sequences from this sample produce the same CDR3. V gene TRBV5-1 combines with J gene TRBJ1-1; perhaps TRBD1 as D (5 bases). This CDR3 comprises 14 residues. V was trimmed by 2 bases and J by 0 bases, leaving 8 bases between them. Per the germline V gene, CDR1 is SGHRS and CDR2 is YFSETQ. CDR3 sequence (DNA): TGCGCCAGCAGCTTAGACAGTCTGAACACTGAAGCTTTCTTT. It specifies CASSLDSLNTEAFF.

V is TRBV5-1 and J is TRBJ2-7, with 8 bases matching TRBD2. CDR1 is SGHRS, CDR2 YFSETQ, per germline. The ends lost 0 bases at V and 4 bases at J; junction bases unmatched: 3. This CDR3 spans 14 amino acids. Here the CDR3 reads CASSLGLARYEQYF. In DNA form, the CDR3 reads TGCGCCAGCAGCTTGGGACTAGCGAGATACGAGCAGTACTTC.

In this sample, this clone turned up once. The chain joins TRBV7-2 to TRBJ2-1; D is perhaps TRBD1 or TRBD2 (6 bases each). V shed 5 bases and J shed 0 bases, with 23 bases lying between them. Germline assignment: CDR1 SGHTA and CDR2 FQGNSA. The CDR3 contains 19 residues. CDR3 coding DNA: TGTGCCAGCAGCCCACAAGGGGGGATCAGGGCGGGCTCCTACAATGAGCAGTTCTTC. Its translation: CASSPQGGIRAGSYNEQFF.

The chain recombines TRBV7-2 with TRBJ1-4; 9 bases match TRBD1. V was pared by 5 bases and J by 5 bases, with 6 bases of the junction left unmatched. The CDR3 is 15 residues long. Germline values: CDR1 SGHTA, CDR2 FQGNSA. The CDR3 region has the DNA TGTGCCAGCAGCCCTGAGACAGGGGGGAATGAAAAACTGTTTTTT. Translation gives CASSPETGGNEKLFF.

This clone was observed a handful of times. This sample includes further DNA sequences coding for the same CDR3. Here the CDR3 DNA reads TGTGCCAGCAGATTAACGGGCGGGACTGAAGCTTTCTTT. Translated, it gives CASRLTGGTEAFF. The chain is built from TRBV6-5 and TRBJ1-1; D call uncertain. The CDR3 has 13 amino acids. The ends were cut back, 6 bases at V and 5 bases at J, with 13 bases in the middle. From germline, CDR1 is MNHEY and CDR2 SVGAGI.

The CDR3 coding sequence is TGTGCCAGCAGCCCGAGACAGGGTAATCGGCCCGCTGGAAACACCATATATTTT. Translation gives CASSPRQGNRPAGNTIYF. This chain links TRBV7-9 with TRBJ1-3, with TRBD1 identical over 7 bases. CDR1 and CDR2 from the germline V gene are SEHNR and FQNEAQ (reference sequence). V shed 5 bases and J 2 bases; nucleotides not matched to a gene: 15. This CDR3 is 18 amino acids long.

The J gene is TRBJ2-2, the V gene TRBV13; D is ambiguous. V was pared by 5 bases and J by 9 bases, with 16 bases between. This CDR3 contains 14 residues. From germline, CDR1 is PRHDT and CDR2 FYEKMQ (reference sequence). The CDR3 is CASSTRTVLRELFF. The CDR3 DNA reads TGTGCCAGCAGCACACGGACGGTTTTAAGGGAGCTGTTTTTT. The full variable domain, rest sourced from reference TRBV13 and TRBJ2-2, is AAGVIQSPRHLIKEKRETATLKCYPIPRHDTVYWYQQGPGQDPQFLISFYEKMQSDKGSIPDRFSAQQFSDYHSELNMSSLELGDSALYFCASSTRTVLRELFFGEGSRLTVL.

The chain joins TRBV28 to TRBJ2-7; D unclear. CDR3 length equals 12 residues. Germline values: CDR1 MDHEN, CDR2 SYDVKM. The ends were cut back, 5 bases at V and 0 bases at J, with 5 bases in the middle. Here the CDR3 DNA reads TGTGCCAGCAGTCATCCCTCCTACGAGCAGTACTTC. This gives the protein CASSHPSYEQYF.

This clone appeared a few times. This chain connects TRBV30 to TRBJ1-2, with D possibly matching TRBD1 (6 bases). Germline assignment: CDR1 GTSNPN and CDR2 SVGIG (reference sequence). This CDR3 contains 14 residues. V lost 0 bases and J lost 5, with 13 bases in between. The CDR3 DNA reads TGTGCCTGGAGTGTACACCAGGGACATTATGGCTACACCTTC. Translation gives CAWSVHQGHYGYTF.

The chain combines TRBV28 with TRBJ2-1; 12 bases align to TRBD2. The CDR3 contains 14 residues. With V trimmed by 8 bases and J by 4 bases, 3 bases remained unmatched. Germline lookup yields CDR1 MDHEN and CDR2 SYDVKM. The CDR3 spells CASDGLAGYNEQFF. In DNA form, the CDR3 reads TGTGCCAGCGACGGACTAGCGGGATACAATGAGCAGTTCTTC.

J is TRBJ2-7 and V is TRBV27, with D possibly being TRBD1 or TRBD2 (5 bases each). V lost 4 bases, J lost 2 bases, and 12 bases lay in between. Germline CDR1 is MNHEY and CDR2 is SMNVEV (reference sequence). The CDR3 consists of 14 residues. The CDR3 protein is CASSSYRDPYEQYF. CDR3 in DNA: TGTGCCAGCAGTTCCTACCGGGACCCCTACGAGCAGTACTTC.

The rearrangement links TRBV27 to TRBJ2-5; possible D gene TRBD1, 6 bases. V lost 5 bases and J 5 bases, leaving 15 bases between the germline ends. The CDR3 has 14 amino acids. Germline V gene sequence: CDR1 MNHEY, CDR2 SMNVEV (reference sequence). Written as DNA, the CDR3 is TGTGCCAGCAGTAACAGGGTGGACGGGGAGACCCAGTACTTC. Its protein product is CASSNRVDGETQYF.

CDR3 sequence reads: CASSLEASTGEQYF. The DNA of the CDR3 is TGTGCCAGCAGCTTAGAAGCGTCCACGGGCGAGCAGTACTTC. The chain is built from TRBV7-9 and TRBJ2-7; D uncertain. The germline gives CDR1 SEHNR, CDR2 FQNEAQ (reference sequence). V was clipped by 1 base and J by 6 bases, with 13 bases between them. This CDR3 has 14 residues.

V and J are TRBV5-1 and TRBJ2-1, with TRBD2 identical over 7 bases. The CDR3 consists of 17 residues. The V gene's germline CDR1 is SGHRS and CDR2 YFSETQ. Losses at the gene ends were 3 bases for V and 1 base for J; bases not matched to a gene: 10. The CDR3 DNA is TGCGCCAGCAGCTCGTTTTACGGGGGGAATTCCTACAATGAGCAGTTCTTC. This codes for CASSSFYGGNSYNEQFF.

The V call is TRBV30, the J call TRBJ2-7, with a tentative D call TRBD2 (5 bases). From germline, CDR1 is GTSNPN and CDR2 SVGIG (reference sequence). This CDR3 is 11 amino acids long. V lost 3 bases, J lost 4 bases, and 7 bases lay in between. The CDR3 DNA is TGTGCCTGGAGGAGGGAGTACGAGCAGTACTTC. Amino acid sequence: CAWRREYEQYF. The whole variable domain, remainder taken from reference TRBV30 and TRBJ2-7, is SQTIHQWPATLVQPVGSPLSLECTVEGTSNPNLYWYRQAAGRGLQLLFYSVGIGQISSEVPQNLSASRPQDRQFILSSKKLLLSDSGFYLCAWRREYEQYFGPGTRLTVT.